The clone carrying this T cell receptor beta chain showed up just a few times. Its antigen is as yet unknown. This sample is part of a study of graft-versus-host responses after intestinal transplantation. The protocol was immunoSEQ multiplex PCR, while the TCRdb copy is restricted to in-frame clones and leaves out a portion. The sample yields 95,000 to 110,000 clones, roughly 87% seen once. Trimming removed 3 bases at V and 6 bases at J, with 8 bases between. There are 13 residues in the CDR3. CDR1 is KGHSH, CDR2 LQKENI, per germline. The V call is TRBV18, the J call TRBJ2-2; no definite D call. The source is a human donor who was the organ donor for an intestinal transplant. Material: unstimulated CD4+ T cells sorted from spleen or lymph node cells, obtained before transplant. CDR3 in DNA: TGTGCCAGCTCACCTTTGTGGCCCGGGGAGCTGTTTTTT. It specifies CASSPLWPGELFF.